One sample yielded the 13 T cell receptor beta chains listed below, sequenced in a study of Ad26.COV2.S vaccination and SARS-CoV-2 variants. TCRdb's copy holds only in-frame clones and misses some; the assay was immunoSEQ multiplex PCR. Of some 250,000 clones detected, roughly 90% appear once; the ten largest clones hold approximately 11%. Treatment: around 19 received Ad26.COV2.S at low or high dose, single or two shots; five or six received placebo; per-sample allocation not given. Each sample was drawn 63 days after the first injection (of vaccine or placebo). The sequenced sample was peripheral blood, obtained in a trial of Ad26.COV2.S vaccine versus placebo. The receptor set was obtained from a person between 18 and 65 years old who received the Ad26.COV2.S COVID-19 vaccine or a placebo.

This clone has just one count. This chain joins TRBV4-3 and TRBJ2-7; 12 positions match TRBD1. CDR1 is LGHNA and CDR2 is YSLEER in the germline V gene. J lost 7 bases, V lost 3 bases, and 7 bases had no gene match. The length of the CDR3 is 15 residues. The CDR3 sequence: CASSQSGQGAHEQYF. CDR3 bases: TGCGCCAGCAGCCAGTCGGGACAGGGGGCGCATGAGCAGTACTTC.

The chain joins TRBV9 to TRBJ2-5, with D possibly TRBD2 on 6 matching bases. Trimming took off 3 bases at V and 2 bases at J, with 11 bases between the two ends. Per germline, CDR1 SGDLS and CDR2 YYNGEE. The length of the CDR3 is 14 residues. CDR3 region: CASSETGLQETQYF. The CDR3 coding sequence is TGTGCCAGCAGCGAGACGGGACTTCAAGAGACCCAGTACTTC.

This clone was seen only a few times. The gene calls are TRBV9 and TRBJ2-3; 11 bases fit TRBD2. Looked up from germline, CDR1 is SGDLS and CDR2 is YYNGEE. The junction had 5 bases not matched to a gene; V was cut back by 0 bases and J by 5 bases. The CDR3 length is 16 residues. This chain's CDR3 is CASSVGGLAGGDTQYF. The CDR3, as DNA: TGTGCCAGCAGCGTAGGAGGGCTAGCGGGGGGAGATACGCAGTATTTT. Combining the CDR3 with reference TRBV9 and TRBJ2-3 gives the whole variable domain DSGVTQTPKHLITATGQRVTLRCSPRSGDLSVYWYQQSLDQGLQFLIQYYNGEERAKGNILERFSAQQFPDLHSELNLSSLELGDSALYFCASSVGGLAGGDTQYFGPGTRLTVL.

The rearrangement uses TRBV3-1 (or the pseudogene TRBV3-2) and TRBJ2-2; a weak D match, TRBD2 (5 bases). The V gene's germline CDR1 is LGHDT and CDR2 YNNKEL (reference sequence). V lost 0 bases, J lost 7 bases, and 12 bases lay in between. The CDR3 loop spans 15 amino acids. CDR3 sequence: CASSQDRGSSGELFF. CDR3 sequence (DNA): TGTGCCAGCAGCCAAGATCGGGGTAGCAGCGGGGAGCTGTTTTTT.

V gene TRBV5-1 combines with J gene TRBJ2-2; D gene uncertain. Trimming shortened V by 0 bases and J by 1 base, and 13 bases separated the two germline ends. The CDR3 consists of 17 residues. From germline, CDR1 is SGHRS and CDR2 YFSETQ. CDR3 amino acids: CASSLGSGGLNTGELFF. The CDR3 DNA follows: TGCGCCAGCAGCTTGGGGTCTGGCGGCCTGAACACCGGGGAGCTGTTTTTT.

This chain uses TRBV18 with TRBJ1-3; D call uncertain. V lost 2 bases, J lost 0 bases, and 8 bases lay in between. The CDR3 runs to 15 residues. The germline V gene has CDR1 KGHSH and CDR2 LQKENI. The DNA for the CDR3 is TGTGCCAGCTCACCAGGGCTCTCCTCTGGAAACACCATATATTTT. It encodes CASSPGLSSGNTIYF.

The CDR3 DNA reads TGTGCCAGCAGCCTGGGGACAGGGGGCACCGGGGAGCTGTTTTTT. Translated, it gives CASSLGTGGTGELFF. The chain couples TRBV9 to TRBJ2-2, with 11 nucleotides matching TRBD1. The CDR3 covers 15 residues. Trimming cost V 4 bases and J 4 bases; bases outside gene matches: 3. Looked up from germline, CDR1 is SGDLS and CDR2 is YYNGEE.

The chain uses TRBV28 and TRBJ1-3; D remains unclear. V shed 3 bases and J shed 2 bases, with 11 bases lying between them. The V gene's germline CDR1 is MDHEN and CDR2 SYDVKM. The CDR3 is made up of 15 amino acids. The DNA of the CDR3 is TGTGCCAGCAGTTTGGTAGGCACCACTGGAAACACCATATATTTT. This codes for CASSLVGTTGNTIYF.

The chain recombines TRBV28 with TRBJ1-2; 12 bases fit TRBD1. CDR3 length: 15 amino acids. Germline CDR1 reads MDHEN; CDR2 reads SYDVKM. V shed 11 bases and J 4 bases; nucleotides not matched to a gene: 11. The CDR3 loop is CASTGTGGNIYGYTF. The CDR3 DNA follows: TGTGCCTCCACCGGGACAGGGGGCAATATCTATGGCTACACCTTC.

This clone was detected once. The rearrangement uses TRBV3-1 (or the pseudogene TRBV3-2) and TRBJ2-2, with 9 bases aligning to TRBD1. The CDR3 runs 15 residues. CDR1 is LGHDT, CDR2 YNNKEL, per germline (reference sequence). V lost 1 base to trimming and J lost 6 bases; unmatched junction nucleotides: 3. CDR3 in DNA: TGTGCCAGCAGCCAAGGGGACAGGGCATCCGGGGAGCTGTTTTTT. Translating gives CASSQGDRASGELFF.

J is TRBJ1-1 and V is TRBV14, with D possibly being TRBD1 (5 bases). Trimming shortened V by 3 bases and J by 4 bases, and 18 bases separated the two germline ends. Germline V lookup: CDR1 SGHDN, CDR2 FVKESK. The CDR3 length is 16 residues. The CDR3 here is CASSHPPQGRGTEAFF. In nucleotides, the CDR3 is TGTGCCAGCAGCCACCCCCCCCAGGGCCGGGGCACTGAAGCTTTCTTT. The whole variable domain, remainder taken from reference TRBV14 and TRBJ1-1, is EAGVTQFPSHSVIEKGQTVTLRCDPISGHDNLYWYRRVMGKEIKFLLHFVKESKQDESGMPNNRFLAERTGGTYSTLKVQPAELEDSGVYFCASSHPPQGRGTEAFFGQGTRLTVV.

This sequence joins TRBV11-2 and TRBJ2-3, with 10 bases that match TRBD1. Unmatched junction bases numbered 8, after V lost 5 bases and J lost 3 bases. Germline V gene data show CDR1 as SGHAT and CDR2 as FQNNGV. This CDR3 contains 16 residues. CDR3 loop: CASSPSTGGLTDTQYF. CDR3 sequence (DNA): TGTGCCAGCAGCCCGTCGACAGGGGGCTTGACAGATACGCAGTATTTT.

The V and J genes are TRBV6-2 or TRBV6-3 and TRBJ1-5, with D possibly being TRBD1 (6 bases). V was shortened by 2 bases and J by 2 bases, with 22 bases between the two germline ends. The CDR3 runs to 19 residues. CDR1 and CDR2 from the germline V gene are MNHEY and SVGEGT. CDR3 bases: TGTGCCAGCAGTTACGGCACCTGGACAGAACGGTGGGGCAATCAGCCCCAGCATTTT. Its translation is CASSYGTWTERWGNQPQHF.